These T cell receptor beta chains were read from a single sample in a study of T cells after yellow fever vaccination. TCRdb analysed the 5' RACE reads with MiXCR anew, one entry per CDR3 protein. The sample shows approximately 340,000 distinct CDR3 sequences, 8.7% of them seen only once. This material consisted of PBMCs, taken on the day of the first yellow fever vaccination. The origin of the receptors is a man between 18 and 29 years old who received the YFV17D yellow fever vaccine. Both conserved end residues are part of each CDR3.

v_call cdr3_aa
TRBV7-9 CASSPRRGGSYNEQFF
TRBV6-2/TRBV6-3 CASSYYQGKWYF
TRBV7-6 CASSFSRALETQYF
TRBV4-1 CASSPPGRGGLYEQYF
TRBV7-9 CASSLARGEDQPQHF
TRBV5-1 CASSPPGLAVAGELFF
TRBV20-1 CSANSRSETQYF
TRBV7-3 CASSSGSHLTDTQYF
TRBV7-2 CASRLQGTTQYF
TRBV5-1 CASSPYGWEGFTEAFF
TRBV4-3 CASSQDWRGRETQYF
TRBV24-1 CATSDPGGLSSTDTQYF
TRBV4-2 CASSRRGGGNQETQYF
TRBV4-1 CASSPPRGLYGYTF
TRBV18 CASSPPRGGPGANVLTF
TRBV20-1 CSASATGTGYGYTF
TRBV7-8 CVSRSGGPTYNEQFF
TRBV5-1 CASSFQVSYEQYF
TRBV5-6 CASSSRDWGSETQYF
TRBV20-1 CSASPSGLMNEQFF
TRBV6-2/TRBV6-3 CAIGGAAALYSNQPQHF
TRBV12-3/TRBV12-4 CASSLSRAGRDTQYF
TRBV5-4 CASHTGTAYNTDTQYF
TRBV2 CASSEPRVNYGYTF
TRBV21-1 CASRRNNRTSGAPDTGELFF
TRBV19 CASSDRGRSTDTQYF
TRBV7-9 CASNYPADTQYF
TRBV5-4 CASSFRDTDSPLHF
TRBV9 CASSSRLAGAGEQFF
TRBV5-1 CASSLDPPNTEAFF
TRBV5-1 CASSHGHPNTGELFF
TRBV6-2/TRBV6-3 CASRRGYEQFF
TRBV5-1 CASSLVGASGGEKLFF
TRBV20-1 CSARIGDIYGYTF
TRBV7-9 CASSLDGWNQPQHF
TRBV19 CASKGPDYTF
TRBV7-9 CASSWDRYTEAFF
TRBV19 CASSEGQGATDTQYF
TRBV6-1 CASRPGTESPGELFF
TRBV12-3/TRBV12-4 CASRRGYNEQFF
TRBV28 CASSLAQGDQPQHF
TRBV7-6 CASSFQGVNTEAFF
TRBV5-1 CASSKDPDYNEQFF
TRBV9 CASSVWDNQETQYF
TRBV29-1 CSVEDFLGGSTDTQYF
TRBV7-9 CAISPGRTYTQYF
TRBV6-1 CASIGTRDGRHGYTF
TRBV20-1 CSARDLSGQGSLAGAGELFF
TRBV4-1 CASSQAGGQAPRQGYTF